This T cell receptor (beta chain) was profiled in a study of T cells after yellow fever vaccination. Broader study findings: A large majority of primary-vaccination clones showed up again after the booster (96% CD4, roughly 91% CD8). Of the clonotypes, a small share occurred in both CD4 and CD8 compartments.

The V segment lost 7 bases and the J segment 9 bases; nucleotides outside the gene matches: 14. The CDR3 is 15 residues long. It was through 5'RACE template switching that TCR cDNA was made, with a universal primer site and UMIs added. TCRdb reprocessed the 5' RACE reads via MiXCR and lists one record per CDR3 protein. The data show tens of thousands of distinct CDR3 sequences, with around 6.1% seen just once and 31% held by the top ten. This clonotype turned up a few times. The sample here was PBMCs, either bulk or a sorted T-cell subset (CD4+, CD8+, memory, or dextramer-sorted; not recorded which), taken on the day of the yellow fever booster vaccination. The receptor's source is a man aged 18 to 30 who received the YFV17D yellow fever vaccine. The chain is built from TRBV12-3 or TRBV12-4 and TRBJ2-3; 9 bases agree with TRBD1. This CDR3 reads CASMGSETGGWTQYF. The CDR3 coding sequence is TGTGCCAGCATGGGGTCCGAGACAGGGGGTTGGACGCAGTATTTT.